This T cell receptor (beta chain) was identified in a study of early T cells in non-severe SARS-CoV-2 infection (dated by TCRdb to about 2021). A note on the overall study: Bulk RNA from unsorted whole blood was used for TCR sequencing, so alpha and beta chains could not be paired.

As encoded in the germline V gene (reference sequence), CDR1 is WNHNN while CDR2 is SYGVQD. The CDR3 has 13 amino acids, counting the end cysteine and phenylalanine. Of the read, only the CDR3 DNA is kept; its 39 bases are in frame from base 1. V and J are truncated by 5 bases and 1 base respectively, leaving an intervening sequence of 8 bases. Libraries were built with 5' RACE. Sequenced using a NextSeq 500. The TCR library protocol attached unique molecular identifiers to individual cDNA molecules to correct for sequencing error and PCR bias. Both TCR alpha and beta chains were sequenced, and tight co-correlation was observed between alpha and beta sequence abundances in each sample. The original methods were these. V gene, J gene and CDR3 annotation of TCR sequences was performed with Decombinator V4. TCRs were defined as expanded if a significant change between any two time points was detected under a Poisson model with p below 0.0001. TCR abundances were normalised to the total number of TCRs sequenced per sample and expressed as counts per million. TRAV1-2 paired with TRAJ12, TRAJ20 or TRAJ33 defined MAIT TCRs, while TRAV10 paired with TRAJ18 defined iNKT TCRs. A search of VDJdb, accessed on 1 November 2021, was run for TCRs annotated to CMV, EBV and SARS-CoV-2, with TCRs annotated for multiple antigens excluded. The public sequencing data were trimmed at Q25 with fastp and processed into clonotypes with MiXCR by TCRdb, which kept only in-frame beta chains. One record per CDR3 amino acid sequence lists the most common genes and DNA. The V and J calls were not made by the authors but by TCRdb's processing. This sample comprises over 50,000 distinct CDR3 sequences, 9.5% to 14% of them detected only once. Jointly, the top ten make up approximately 1.7% of the sample.

The study was a case-control design nested within a healthcare worker cohort in London, UK, with weekly nasopharyngeal swab PCR tests and blood sampling. Healthcare workers were enrolled in the week of the UK lockdown, from 23 to 31 March 2020, and were followed every week for up to 16 weeks. This clonotype appeared many times. The antigen it binds to is not known. There are no base qualities to consult, and no much larger clone falls within one base. Overall study results and their limits: Matching against VDJdb was skewed toward anti-spike CD8 responses, likely underestimated virus-specific expansions, and missed private and CD4 specificities.

Sequencing input: whole blood. Here the chain combines TRBV10-1 and TRBJ2-5; the D gene is perhaps TRBD1, on 5 matching bases. This receptor was taken from an adult who was a healthcare worker with PCR-confirmed SARS-CoV-2 infection or an uninfected control (not recorded which). The DNA sequence is given as TGCGCCAGCAGTATGACAGTCCAAGAGACCCAGTACTTC. Translated, it reads CASSMTVQETQYF.